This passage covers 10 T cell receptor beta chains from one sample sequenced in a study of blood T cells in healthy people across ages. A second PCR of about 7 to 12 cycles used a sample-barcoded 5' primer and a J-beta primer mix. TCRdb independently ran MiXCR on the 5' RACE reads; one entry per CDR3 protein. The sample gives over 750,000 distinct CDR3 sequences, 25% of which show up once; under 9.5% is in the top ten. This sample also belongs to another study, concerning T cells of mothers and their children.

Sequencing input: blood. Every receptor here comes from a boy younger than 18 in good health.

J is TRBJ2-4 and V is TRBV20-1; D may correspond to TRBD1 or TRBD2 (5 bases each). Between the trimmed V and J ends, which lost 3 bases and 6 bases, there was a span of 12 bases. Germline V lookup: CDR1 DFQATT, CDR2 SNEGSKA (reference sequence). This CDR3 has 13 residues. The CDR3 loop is CSASEGLGNIQYF. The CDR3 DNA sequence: TGCAGTGCTAGCGAGGGGCTGGGAAACATTCAGTACTTC.

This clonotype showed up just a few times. DNA of the CDR3: TGTGCCAGCAGTCCGGCTAGCGGGAGAGTTAGAGGGTCCTACAATGAGCAGTTCTTC. This gives the protein CASSPASGRVRGSYNEQFF. The genes are TRBV12-3 or TRBV12-4 and TRBJ2-1; TRBD2 agrees at 10 bases. This CDR3 contains 19 residues. V shed 5 bases and J 1 base; nucleotides not matched to a gene: 14.

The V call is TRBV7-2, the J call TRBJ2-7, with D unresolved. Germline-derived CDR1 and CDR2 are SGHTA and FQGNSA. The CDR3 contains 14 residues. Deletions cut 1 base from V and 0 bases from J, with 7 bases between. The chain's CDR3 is CASSLVSFSYEQYF. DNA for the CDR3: TGTGCCAGCAGCTTAGTAAGTTTCTCCTACGAGCAGTACTTC.

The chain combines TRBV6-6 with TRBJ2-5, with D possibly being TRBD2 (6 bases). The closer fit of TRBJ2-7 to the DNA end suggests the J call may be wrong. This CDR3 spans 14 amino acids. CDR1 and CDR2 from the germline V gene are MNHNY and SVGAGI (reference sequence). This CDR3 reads CASSYSQDYYEQYF. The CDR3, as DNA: TGTGCCAGCAGTTATAGTCAGGACTACTACGAGCAGTACTTC.

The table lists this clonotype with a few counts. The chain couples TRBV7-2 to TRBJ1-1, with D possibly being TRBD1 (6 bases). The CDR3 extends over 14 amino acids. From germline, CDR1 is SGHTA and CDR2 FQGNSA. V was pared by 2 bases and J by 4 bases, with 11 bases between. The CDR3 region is CASSLKGGATEAFF. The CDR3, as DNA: TGTGCCAGCAGCTTAAAGGGGGGAGCCACTGAAGCTTTCTTT.

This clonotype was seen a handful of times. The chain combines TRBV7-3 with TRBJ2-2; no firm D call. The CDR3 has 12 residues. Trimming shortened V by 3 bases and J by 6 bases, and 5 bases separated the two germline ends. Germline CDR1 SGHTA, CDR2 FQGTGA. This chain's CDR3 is CASSFWPGELFF. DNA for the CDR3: TGTGCCAGCAGCTTTTGGCCCGGGGAGCTGTTTTTT.

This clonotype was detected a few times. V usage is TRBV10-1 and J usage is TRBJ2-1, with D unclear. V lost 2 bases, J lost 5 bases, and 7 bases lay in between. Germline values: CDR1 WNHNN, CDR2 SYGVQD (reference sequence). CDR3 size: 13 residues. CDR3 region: CASSEKENNEQFF. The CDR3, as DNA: TGCGCCAGCAGTGAGAAAGAAAACAATGAGCAGTTCTTC.

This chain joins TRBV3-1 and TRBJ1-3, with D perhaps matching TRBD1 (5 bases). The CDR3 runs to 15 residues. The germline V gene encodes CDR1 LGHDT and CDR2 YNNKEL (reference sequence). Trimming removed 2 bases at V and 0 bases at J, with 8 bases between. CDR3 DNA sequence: TGTGCCAGCAGCCAAACAGGAAACTCTGGAAACACCATATATTTT. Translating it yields CASSQTGNSGNTIYF.

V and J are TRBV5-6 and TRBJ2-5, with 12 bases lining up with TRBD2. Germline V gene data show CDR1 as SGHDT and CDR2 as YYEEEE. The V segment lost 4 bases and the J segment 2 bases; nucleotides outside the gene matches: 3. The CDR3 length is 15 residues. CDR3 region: CASSLAGGIQETQYF. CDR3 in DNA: TGTGCCAGCAGCCTAGCGGGAGGGATTCAAGAGACCCAGTACTTC.

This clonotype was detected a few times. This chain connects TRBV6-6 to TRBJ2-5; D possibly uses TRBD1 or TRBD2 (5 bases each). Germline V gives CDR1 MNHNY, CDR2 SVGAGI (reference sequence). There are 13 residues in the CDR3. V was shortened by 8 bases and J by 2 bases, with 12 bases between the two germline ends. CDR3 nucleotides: TGTGCCAGCGAGAGGGGCTTACAAGAGACCCAGTACTTC. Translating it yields CASERGLQETQYF.